These 10 T cell receptor beta chains were all obtained from the same sample, sequenced in a study of regulatory T cells in long-lasting Graves disease. The sample's time point: newly diagnosed GD, antithyroid drugs for less than 3 months. Researchers made the TCR library from RNA that was extracted from PBMCs. TCR beta libraries were built with iRepertoire HTBI primers and Arm-PCR of CDR3 regions. TCRdb ran MiXCR on the multiplex PCR reads and lists one entry per CDR3 protein. In the table there are roughly 560,000 distinct CDR3 sequences, roughly a sixth of which are singletons. Another study also made use of these data, one on T cells in Graves' hyperthyroidism and ophthalmopathy.

Source: peripheral blood mononuclear cells (PBMCs), taken at new diagnosis, from a patient treated with antithyroid drugs. These receptors originate from a woman aged 35 to 59 with Graves disease.

This clonotype showed up just a few times. J is TRBJ2-5 and V is TRBV2; unclear D gene. CDR1 is SNHLY, CDR2 FYNNEI, per germline. The CDR3 loop spans 14 amino acids. Trimming left V 6 bases short and J 1 base short, with 12 bases between. The CDR3 is CASSSYLTQETQYF. Here the CDR3 DNA reads TGTGCCAGCAGCTCGTATCTAACCCAAGAGACCCAGTACTTC.

This clonotype appeared many times. This chain's CDR3 is CASSLRHPGDEQYF. In nucleotides, the CDR3 is TGTGCCAGCAGTTTACGACACCCTGGGGACGAGCAGTACTTC. V gene TRBV27 combines with J gene TRBJ2-7; D remains ambiguous. The CDR3 sequence is 14 residues long. Germline assignment: CDR1 MNHEY and CDR2 SMNVEV (reference sequence). The germline V and J ends were trimmed by 2 bases and 5 bases, with 13 bases remaining between them.

The chain joins TRBV19 to TRBJ1-5; 9 bases align to TRBD1. The J segment lost 0 bases and the V segment lost 5 bases, leaving 14 bases of the junction unmatched. There are 19 residues in the CDR3. From germline, CDR1 is LNHDA and CDR2 SQIVND (reference sequence). CDR3 sequence: CASSSRQGVFSYSNQPQHF. DNA for the CDR3: TGTGCCAGTAGTTCTCGACAGGGGGTTTTTTCCTATAGCAATCAGCCCCAGCATTTT.

CDR3 region: CASSYSTGQDYEQYF. CDR3 in DNA: TGTGCCAGCAGTTACAGTACGGGACAAGACTACGAGCAGTACTTC. V usage is TRBV6-9 and J usage is TRBJ2-7; D may be TRBD1 (6 bases). The CDR3 is 15 residues long. CDR1 MNHGY and CDR2 SVAAGI come from the germline V gene. The ends were cut back, 3 bases at V and 3 bases at J, with 15 bases in the middle.

This clonotype was picked up many times. CDR3 amino acids: CASKDRANTEAFF. As DNA, the CDR3 is TGTGCCAGCAAGGACAGAGCGAACACTGAAGCTTTCTTT. The V gene is TRBV2, the J gene TRBJ1-1; a weak D match, TRBD1 (6 bases). Germline-derived CDR1 and CDR2 are SNHLY and FYNNEI. V gave up 7 bases and J gave up 1 base, with 10 bases separating them. CDR3 length: 13 amino acids.

The rearrangement joins TRBV19 to TRBJ1-6; D is possibly TRBD1 (6 bases). The V end was cut by 7 bases, the J end by 7 bases, with 8 bases between. This CDR3 contains 12 residues. Germline V CDR1 and CDR2: LNHDA, SQIVND (reference sequence). The CDR3 sequence: CASKQGNSPLHF. Here the CDR3 DNA reads TGTGCCAGTAAACAGGGAAATTCACCCCTCCACTTT.

The J gene is TRBJ2-2, the V gene TRBV5-1, with 7 positions matching TRBD2. V shed 5 bases and J 3 bases; nucleotides not matched to a gene: 7. The CDR3 has 15 amino acids. CDR1 SGHRS and CDR2 YFSETQ come from the germline V gene. For the CDR3, the DNA is TGCGCCAGCAGACCCGGGACTACATACACCGGGGAGCTGTTTTTT. Translation gives CASRPGTTYTGELFF.

V and J are TRBV20-1 and TRBJ1-3; 7 nucleotides agree with TRBD1. Per the germline V gene, CDR1 is DFQATT and CDR2 is SNEGSKA (reference sequence). Unmatched junction bases numbered 12, after V lost 6 bases and J lost 4 bases. CDR3 length: 15 residues. The CDR3 protein is CSAARAGTAGNTIYF. In nucleotides, the CDR3 is TGCAGTGCAGCAAGGGCGGGGACAGCCGGAAACACCATATATTTT.

The V and J genes are TRBV27 and TRBJ2-6; 9 bases fit TRBD1. The junction had 12 bases not matched to a gene; V was cut back by 6 bases and J by 3 bases. CDR3 length: 18 residues. From germline, CDR1 is MNHEY and CDR2 SMNVEV (reference sequence). CDR3 region: CASSPSNRGRFGANVLTF. CDR3 DNA: TGTGCCAGCAGCCCCTCAAACAGGGGGCGCTTTGGGGCCAACGTCCTGACTTTC.

Here the CDR3 reads CASKGQGNVYGYTF. The CDR3 coding sequence is TGTGCCAGCAAGGGACAGGGGAACGTCTATGGCTACACCTTC. This chain uses TRBV6-1 with TRBJ1-2, with 10 bases matching TRBD1. The CDR3 totals 14 residues. V gave up 7 bases and J gave up 4 bases; unmatched junction bases: 6. CDR1 is MNHNS and CDR2 is SASEGT in the germline V gene.